These 28 T cell receptor beta chains share one sample of origin, sequenced in a study of PD-1 blockade in classical Hodgkin lymphoma. The patients all showed relapse after autologous stem cell transplantation, while their brentuximab vedotin exposure varied. Magnetic negative selection of thawed PBMCs was the method by which CD4+ T cells were purified. Assay: immunoSEQ multiplex PCR; the TCRdb copy retains only in-frame clones and omits some. The data show some 7,000 clones, approximately 80% seen once. This specimen consisted of CD4+ T cells from blood, obtained at baseline. All receptors come from a human donor with classical Hodgkin lymphoma.

The V and J genes are TRBV6-1 and TRBJ1-2, with a possible D match to TRBD1 (5 bases). This CDR3 region has 11 residues. Deletions cut 7 bases from V and 6 bases from J, with 9 bases between. Germline loops: CDR1 MNHNS, CDR2 SASEGT. The CDR3 region is CASKRGDGYTF. Here the CDR3 DNA reads TGTGCCAGCAAGCGGGGGGATGGCTACACCTTC.

This chain joins TRBV7-9 and TRBJ2-7; TRBD1 matches 7 bases. Trimming at V came to 5 bases and at J to 3 bases, leaving 10 bases not matched to a gene. Germline assignment: CDR1 SEHNR and CDR2 FQNEAQ (reference sequence). This CDR3 region has 15 residues. The CDR3 here is CASSPDRDSYYEQYF. Here the CDR3 DNA reads TGTGCCAGCAGCCCCGACAGGGATTCCTACTACGAGCAGTACTTC.

The genes are TRBV5-6 and TRBJ1-4; D perhaps matches TRBD1 (6 bases). Deletions cut 0 bases from V and 4 bases from J, with 7 bases between. The CDR3 covers 14 residues. CDR1 and CDR2 (germline): SGHDT, YYEEEE. The CDR3 DNA is TGTGCCAGCAGCTTGGCAGGGGTTAATGAAAAACTGTTTTTT. Encoded protein: CASSLAGVNEKLFF.

This chain joins TRBV6-5 and TRBJ1-1; D is ambiguous. The CDR3 is 14 amino acids. The germline gives CDR1 MNHEY, CDR2 SVGAGI. Trimming stripped 5 bases from V and 1 base from J, with 11 bases between. DNA for the CDR3: TGTGCCAGCAGTACCGGACCGGGGAACACTGAAGCTTTCTTT. Protein sequence: CASSTGPGNTEAFF.

This sequence joins TRBV9 and TRBJ2-5, with TRBD2 matching over 11 bases. J was trimmed by 4 bases and V by 4 bases; bases with no gene match: 6. CDR1 is SGDLS and CDR2 is YYNGEE in the germline V gene. The CDR3 runs 15 residues. CDR3 in amino acids: CASSSSLAGGETQYF. The CDR3 DNA follows: TGTGCCAGCAGCTCCTCGCTAGCGGGAGGAGAGACCCAGTACTTC.

This chain joins TRBV12-5 and TRBJ2-7, with 14 bases aligning to TRBD2. This CDR3 contains 19 residues. V shed 0 bases and J 3 bases; nucleotides not matched to a gene: 10. Germline loops: CDR1 LGHNT, CDR2 FRNRAP. CDR3 nucleotides: TGTGCTAGTGGTTTGGTACGAGGGACTAGCGGGAGAAGGGACTACGAGCAGTACTTC. It yields the protein CASGLVRGTSGRRDYEQYF.

The CDR3 region has the DNA TGTGCCAGCAGTGAGTCGGGGTCGGCCAACACCGAGCAGTACTTC. It translates to CASSESGSANTEQYF. This chain connects TRBV2 to TRBJ2-7, with D tentatively TRBD2 (5 bases). Trimming left V 3 bases short and J 6 bases short, with 18 bases between. This CDR3 region has 15 residues. Germline lookup yields CDR1 SNHLY and CDR2 FYNNEI.

The rearrangement joins TRBV19 to TRBJ1-5; D gene uncertain. Trimming stripped 7 bases from V and 0 bases from J, with 13 bases between. This CDR3 comprises 15 residues. Germline V gene data show CDR1 as LNHDA and CDR2 as SQIVND (reference sequence). The CDR3 DNA reads as TGTGCCAGTAAAGAGGGTTTATATAGCAATCAGCCCCAGCATTTT. This codes for CASKEGLYSNQPQHF.

The chain joins TRBV6-5 to TRBJ2-3; TRBD2 matches at 9 bases. Trimming cost V 4 bases and J 5 bases; bases outside gene matches: 7. The CDR3 extends over 15 amino acids. Germline CDR1 MNHEY, CDR2 SVGAGI. The chain's CDR3 is CASSLASGRRDTQYF. The CDR3, as DNA: TGTGCCAGCAGTTTGGCGAGCGGGAGGAGAGATACGCAGTATTTT.

V gene TRBV7-9 combines with J gene TRBJ2-1, with TRBD2 matching over 10 bases. This CDR3 region has 14 residues. The germline gives CDR1 SEHNR, CDR2 FQNEAQ (reference sequence). V lost 5 bases, J lost 10 bases, and 8 bases stayed unmatched. CDR3 region: CASSQREGPWEQFF. The CDR3 bases are TGTGCCAGCAGCCAGCGGGAGGGCCCTTGGGAGCAGTTCTTC.

This chain joins TRBV6-5 and TRBJ2-7, with 10 bases that match TRBD2. The CDR3 runs 14 residues. V trimming: 6 bases; J trimming: 6 bases; junction bases outside the gene matches: 8. Germline V lookup: CDR1 MNHEY, CDR2 SVGAGI. CDR3 in amino acids: CASRPRTSGVEQYF. In DNA form, the CDR3 reads TGTGCCAGCAGGCCCCGTACTAGCGGGGTCGAGCAGTACTTC.

CDR3 amino acids: CSKVDRDTQYF. CDR3 nucleotide sequence: TGCTCCAAAGTGGATAGAGATACGCAGTATTTT. The chain uses TRBV20-1 and TRBJ2-3; D unresolved. Germline CDR1 and CDR2: DFQATT and SNEGSKA (reference sequence). The CDR3 sequence is 11 residues long.

This chain joins TRBV15 and TRBJ1-2; perhaps TRBD1 as D (6 bases). This CDR3 is built from 15 residues. Germline CDR1 LNHNV, CDR2 YYDKDF (reference sequence). V lost 5 bases and J lost 4, with 17 bases in between. DNA for the CDR3: TGTGCCACCAGCTCCCCGGACAGAATCTTCTATGGCTACACCTTC. This gives the protein CATSSPDRIFYGYTF.

The V gene is TRBV6-5, the J gene TRBJ1-5, with 8 bases aligning to TRBD1. V gave up 2 bases and J gave up 7 bases; unmatched junction bases: 7. The germline CDR1 and CDR2 sequences are MNHEY and SVGAGI. This CDR3 is 15 amino acids long. This CDR3 is CASSYHPGGEQPQHF. DNA for the CDR3: TGTGCCAGCAGTTACCATCCAGGGGGCGAGCAGCCCCAGCATTTT.

The V call is TRBV5-6, the J call TRBJ2-7; D possibly corresponds to TRBD2 (5 bases). Germline CDR1 is SGHDT and CDR2 is YYEEEE. The CDR3 is made up of 17 amino acids. The V end was cut by 4 bases, the J end by 3 bases, with 23 bases between. The CDR3 region is CASSAPPGTMKSYEQYF. The CDR3 region has the DNA TGTGCCAGCAGCGCACCCCCGGGAACCATGAAAAGCTACGAGCAGTACTTC.

This chain joins TRBV4-1 and TRBJ2-2; possibly TRBD1 for D (6 bases). The V and J ends lost 6 bases and 2 bases respectively, with 19 bases between them. The CDR3 totals 17 residues. Germline lookup yields CDR1 MGHRA and CDR2 YSYEKL. As DNA, the CDR3 is TGCGCCAGCAGGAGTCTTTATGGACAGAACAACACCGGGGAGCTGTTTTTT. It specifies CASRSLYGQNNTGELFF.

CDR3 sequence (DNA): TGTGCCAGTAGTATTCTAAGGCAGGGGAAAAATCAGCCCCAGCATTTT. Translation: CASSILRQGKNQPQHF. This chain uses TRBV19 with TRBJ1-5, with a tentative D call TRBD1 (6 bases). The germline V gene encodes CDR1 LNHDA and CDR2 SQIVND (reference sequence). The length of the CDR3 is 16 residues. V was clipped by 3 bases and J by 4 bases, with 16 bases between them.

This clone was found a few times. The V and J genes are TRBV25-1 and TRBJ1-1; D is unresolved. V dropped 8 bases and J dropped 6 bases, with 10 bases sitting between them. CDR1 is MGHDK and CDR2 is SYGVNS in the germline V gene. This CDR3 has 11 residues. The CDR3 DNA reads TGTGCCAGCTCCCTCTTCGCTGAAGCTTTCTTT. Encoded protein: CASSLFAEAFF.

The chain is built from TRBV15 and TRBJ2-3; TRBD1 or TRBD2 may be the D gene (5 bases each). Germline lookup yields CDR1 LNHNV and CDR2 YYDKDF (reference sequence). The V end lost 4 bases, the J end lost 2 bases, and 16 bases lay between the germline ends. There are 16 residues in the CDR3. The CDR3 is CATSTGPWADTDTQYF. The CDR3 DNA reads TGTGCCACCAGCACGGGACCGTGGGCCGACACAGATACGCAGTATTTT.

The sample holds a few counts of this clone. The CDR3 reads CASSLSGSTYEQYF. The CDR3 DNA reads TGTGCCAGCAGTTTATCGGGCAGCACCTACGAGCAGTACTTC. This chain uses TRBV27 with TRBJ2-7; D unresolved. The CDR3 has 14 amino acids. Trimming took off 0 bases at V and 2 bases at J, with 8 bases between the two ends. The V gene's germline CDR1 is MNHEY and CDR2 SMNVEV (reference sequence).

This clone was counted a few times. The J gene is TRBJ1-1, the V gene TRBV27, with 7 bases lining up with TRBD1. The CDR3 extends over 15 amino acids. V was clipped by 5 bases and J by 1 base; unmatched bases: 7. The germline V gene has CDR1 MNHEY and CDR2 SMNVEV (reference sequence). CDR3 bases: TGTGCCAGCAGTAACCTTGGGACAGCGAACACTGAAGCTTTCTTT. It is translated as CASSNLGTANTEAFF.

The rearrangement joins TRBV21-1 to TRBJ1-3; the D call of TRBD1 is as the table states it, not checked on the DNA. TRBV21-1 is a pseudogene segment. CDR3 size: 19 residues. The DNA of the CDR3 is TGTGCCAGCAGCGCAGAAGGTGGGACAGCGTTACTCTCTGGAAACACCATATATTTT. Encoded protein: CASSAEGGTALLSGNTIYF.

The chain is built from TRBV6-4 and TRBJ2-3, with 11 bases identical to TRBD2. In germline, CDR1 is MRHNA, CDR2 SNTAGT. This CDR3 spans 15 amino acids. V shed 6 bases, J shed 3 bases, and the junction held 5 bases outside the gene matches. The CDR3 loop reads CASRASGRWTDTQYF. The DNA for the CDR3 is TGTGCCAGCAGGGCTAGCGGGAGGTGGACAGATACGCAGTATTTT.

This chain connects TRBV5-1 to TRBJ2-5; 9 bases agree with TRBD1. J gave up 1 base and V 0 bases, and 7 bases lay outside the gene matches. The CDR3 loop spans 17 amino acids. The germline V gene has CDR1 SGHRS and CDR2 YFSETQ. The CDR3 DNA is TGCGCCAGCAGCTTGGCCTTTGTGGGACAGGGCCAAGAGACCCAGTACTTC. Protein: CASSLAFVGQGQETQYF. The variable domain in full, with the rest retrieved from reference TRBV5-1 and TRBJ2-5, is KAGVTQTPRYLIKTRGQQVTLSCSPISGHRSVSWYQQTPGQGLQFLFEYFSETQRNKGNFPGRFSGRQFSNSRSEMNVSTLELGDSALYLCASSLAFVGQGQETQYFGPGTRLLVL.

The V call is TRBV19, the J call TRBJ2-5, with 11 bases matching TRBD2. There are 17 residues in the CDR3. CDR1 LNHDA and CDR2 SQIVND come from the germline V gene (reference sequence). The trim removed 6 bases at V and 6 bases at J, leaving 15 bases unmatched. CDR3 nucleotide sequence: TGTGCCAGTAGCCAGGATAGGGCTAGCGGGAGGAGAAAGACCCAGTACTTC. This codes for CASSQDRASGRRKTQYF.

The chain joins TRBV2 to TRBJ1-6; the match to TRBD1 covers 9 bases. CDR1 SNHLY and CDR2 FYNNEI come from the germline V gene. V lost 8 bases to trimming and J lost 9 bases; unmatched junction nucleotides: 11. The CDR3 extends over 15 amino acids. The chain's CDR3 is CASVLEGQGGSPLHF. In DNA, the CDR3 is TGTGCCAGCGTACTCGAGGGACAGGGAGGTTCACCCCTCCACTTT.

The chain combines TRBV29-1 with TRBJ1-3; D is uncertain. Trimming took off 6 bases at V and 0 bases at J, with 9 bases between the two ends. There are 13 residues in the CDR3. Germline V gives CDR1 SQVTM, CDR2 ANQGSEA. Here the CDR3 reads CSVDIDSGNTIYF. The CDR3 DNA is TGCAGCGTCGACATTGACTCTGGAAACACCATATATTTT.

V and J are TRBV6-6 and TRBJ2-3; 7 nucleotides align to TRBD2. Germline lookup yields CDR1 MNHNY and CDR2 SVGAGI (reference sequence). V shed 7 bases and J 4 bases; nucleotides not matched to a gene: 8. This CDR3 comprises 14 residues. The CDR3 spells CASMKAGVSDTQYF. The CDR3 DNA reads TGTGCCAGCATGAAGGCGGGAGTGTCAGATACGCAGTATTTT.